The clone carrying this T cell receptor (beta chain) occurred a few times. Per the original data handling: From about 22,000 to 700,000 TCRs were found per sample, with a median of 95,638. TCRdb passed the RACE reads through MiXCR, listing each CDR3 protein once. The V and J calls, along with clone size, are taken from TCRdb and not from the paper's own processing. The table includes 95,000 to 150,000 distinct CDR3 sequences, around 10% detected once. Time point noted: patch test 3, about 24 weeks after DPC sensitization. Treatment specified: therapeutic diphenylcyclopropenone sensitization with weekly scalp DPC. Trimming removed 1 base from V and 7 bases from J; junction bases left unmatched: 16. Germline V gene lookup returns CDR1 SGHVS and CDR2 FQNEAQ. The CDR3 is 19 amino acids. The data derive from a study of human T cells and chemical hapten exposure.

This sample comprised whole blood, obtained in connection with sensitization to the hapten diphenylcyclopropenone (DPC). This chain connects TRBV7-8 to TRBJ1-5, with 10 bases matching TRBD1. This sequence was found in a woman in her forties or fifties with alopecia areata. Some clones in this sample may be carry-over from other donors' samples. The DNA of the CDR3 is TGTGCCAGCAGCTTAGAGGGGCCGCACTGGGACAGGGGAAGACAGCCCCAGCATTTT. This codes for CASSLEGPHWDRGRQPQHF. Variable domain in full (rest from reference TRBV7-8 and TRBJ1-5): GAGVSQSPRYKVAKRGQDVALRCDPISGHVSLFWYQQALGQGPEFLTYFQNEAQLDKSGLPSDRFFAERPEGSVSTLKIQRTQQEDSAVYLCASSLEGPHWDRGRQPQHFGDGTRLSIL.